These T cell receptor beta chains were read from a single sample in a study of shared clonotypes between healthy human individuals. Clones were sequenced by immunoSEQ multiplex PCR, and TCRdb holds only the in-frame ones, with some missing. The sample consists of roughly 2,500,000 clones, 80% to 95% of them appearing once. Sequencing used naive CD4+ T cells from PBMCs. The receptors derive from a man between 18 and 35 years old in good health. Some clones in this sample may be carry-over from other donors' samples. CDR3s include the opening cysteine and the closing phenylalanine or tryptophan. D genes are given only for firm matches. Clone size is not always given. Where it is, it says once, few, many or a class for expanded clones.

d_gene,abundance,j_gene,v_gene,CDR3aa,CDR3nt
-,-,TRBJ1-1,TRBV5-1,CASSLAGGLAEAFF,TGCGCCAGCAGCTTAGCGGGAGGTCTTGCTGAAGCTTTCTTT
-,once,TRBJ2-7,TRBV28,CASSVPGRHYEQYF,TGTGCCAGCAGCGTCCCGGGACGACACTACGAGCAGTACTTC
TRBD2,-,TRBJ2-7,TRBV30,CAWSVQRVWTSGTYEQYF,TGTGCCTGGAGTGTACAGCGCGTGTGGACTAGCGGTACCTACGAGCAGTACTTC
-,few,TRBJ1-1,TRBV5-1,CASREGTEAFF,TGCGCCAGCAGAGAGGGGACTGAAGCTTTCTTT
-,few,TRBJ1-1,TRBV2,CASIKTDPNTEAFF,TGTGCCAGCATTAAGACAGATCCAAACACTGAAGCTTTCTTT
TRBD1,-,TRBJ2-5,TRBV28,CASTDPSGTGVQETQYF,TGTGCCAGCACCGATCCATCCGGGACAGGGGTACAAGAGACCCAGTACTTC
-,-,TRBJ2-2,TRBV7-9,CASSFRLTPESTGELFF,TGTGCCAGCAGCTTTCGACTCACGCCGGAATCCACCGGGGAGCTGTTTTTT
TRBD1,-,TRBJ1-2,TRBV19,CASSKNRDRANYGYTF,TGTGCCAGTAGTAAAAACCGGGACAGAGCTAACTATGGCTACACCTTC
-,once,TRBJ2-1,TRBV27,CASSSPPGRFGNEQFF,TGTGCCAGCAGTTCACCCCCAGGGAGGTTTGGGAATGAGCAGTTCTTC
-,-,TRBJ2-2,TRBV6-1,CASRTAPNTGELFF,TGTGCCAGCAGGACGGCTCCTAACACCGGGGAGCTGTTTTTT
-,-,TRBJ2-3,TRBV5-1,CASSAPGGGGSTDTQYF,TGCGCCAGCAGCGCCCCTGGCGGAGGGGGTAGCACAGATACGCAGTATTTT
-,-,TRBJ2-5,TRBV18,CASSLNSGPGETQYF,TGTGCCAGCTCACTTAACTCGGGACCCGGGGAGACCCAGTACTTC
TRBD1,-,TRBJ2-7,TRBV28,CASKGQTPGEQYF,TGTGCCAGCAAGGGACAGACACCTGGGGAGCAGTACTTC
TRBD1,-,TRBJ1-1,TRBV18,CASSPRTGGDTEAFF,TGTGCCAGCTCACCTCGAACAGGGGGGGACACTGAAGCTTTCTTT
-,few,TRBJ1-1,TRBV28,CASSPRTEAFF,TGTGCCAGCAGTCCCCGTACTGAAGCTTTCTTT
-,-,TRBJ2-2,TRBV4-2,CASSQSAKNTGELFF,TGTGCCAGCAGCCAAAGTGCTAAGAACACCGGGGAGCTGTTTTTT
-,-,TRBJ2-7,TRBV4-1,CASSQIPASYEQYF,TGCGCCAGCAGCCAAATCCCGGCCTCCTACGAGCAGTACTTC
-,few,TRBJ1-1,TRBV10-3,CATEPQGTNTEAFF,TGTGCCACCGAACCACAGGGTACGAACACTGAAGCTTTCTTT
-,-,TRBJ2-3,TRBV5-4,CASSLRQGGSDTQYF,TGTGCCAGCAGCTTGCGGCAGGGAGGTTCAGATACGCAGTATTTT
-,few,TRBJ1-1,TRBV18,CASSPSVGGVVYTEAFF,TGTGCCAGCTCACCTTCCGTAGGCGGGGTAGTGTACACTGAAGCTTTCTTT
-,once,TRBJ2-5,TRBV5-1,CASSSGTPQETQYF,TGCGCCAGCAGCTCGGGGACCCCACAAGAGACCCAGTACTTC
-,-,TRBJ1-1,TRBV7-9,CASSFGVMNTEAFF,TGTGCCAGCAGCTTCGGCGTCATGAACACTGAAGCTTTCTTT
-,-,TRBJ1-5,TRBV28,CASSFDNNQPQHF,TGTGCCAGCAGTTTCGACAACAATCAGCCCCAGCATTTT
TRBD2,-,TRBJ2-1,TRBV15,CATSRPTSDEQFF,TGTGCCACCAGCAGACCCACTAGCGATGAGCAGTTCTTC
TRBD1,-,TRBJ1-2,TRBV5-1,CASSPNPGQGANGYTF,TGCGCCAGCAGCCCCAATCCGGGACAGGGGGCGAATGGCTACACCTTC
-,-,TRBJ1-1,TRBV29-1,CSADQGLDTEAFF,TGCAGCGCCGATCAGGGGCTCGACACTGAAGCTTTCTTT
-,once,TRBJ2-3,TRBV28,CASSFRRDTQYF,TGTGCCAGCAGTTTTCGACGAGATACGCAGTATTTT
TRBD2,-,TRBJ2-1,TRBV7-9,CASSPGLENEQFF,TGTGCCAGCAGCCCCGGACTAGAGAATGAGCAGTTCTTC
-,-,TRBJ1-6,TRBV28,CASSLIGRAEGSPLHF,TGTGCCAGCAGTTTAATAGGCAGGGCCGAGGGTTCACCCCTCCACTTT
-,-,TRBJ2-7,TRBV5-1,CASRGAGRTPGEQYF,TGCGCCAGCAGGGGGGCGGGACGGACCCCGGGGGAGCAGTACTTC
-,-,TRBJ1-2,TRBV6-1,CASSTHPDGYYGYTF,TGTGCCAGCAGTACGCACCCGGACGGTTACTATGGCTACACCTTC
-,once,TRBJ1-2,TRBV6-5,CASSTTDPYGYTF,TGTGCCAGCAGCACGACCGATCCCTATGGCTACACCTTC
TRBD1,-,TRBJ1-6,TRBV4-2,CASSLSTGTGALRNSPLHF,TGTGCCAGCAGCCTCTCAACCGGGACAGGGGCTTTGCGTAATTCACCCCTCCACTTT